This T cell receptor beta chain was sequenced during a study of blood T cell repertoires in COVID-19. Study in general: Samples came from the United States, Italy and Spain, spanning acute and convalescent COVID-19. The analysed material was cDNA or gDNA that came from T cells, B-cell-depleted T cells, or PBMCs.

How the authors handled the data: Amplification from reference gene primers served as the basis for estimated nucleated cell counts. Libraries were prepared by immunoSEQ multiplex PCR; TCRdb keeps only in-frame clonotypes and omits some of them. V and J calls and clone size are copied from that table; D and trimming were computed from the DNA. The table includes roughly 200,000 clones, around 90% detected once. From germline, CDR1 is LGHDT and CDR2 YNNKEL (reference sequence). Trimming removed 4 bases at V and 2 bases at J, with 8 bases between. This CDR3 contains 13 residues. This receptor was taken from a man aged 55-75 years with active or convalescent COVID-19. This chain links TRBV3-1 (or the pseudogene TRBV3-2) with TRBJ1-2, with a possible D match to TRBD1 (6 bases). What was sequenced was peripheral blood. CDR3 nucleotides: TGTGCCAGCAGCCCGGACAGAAACTATGGCTACACCTTC. It encodes CASSPDRNYGYTF.